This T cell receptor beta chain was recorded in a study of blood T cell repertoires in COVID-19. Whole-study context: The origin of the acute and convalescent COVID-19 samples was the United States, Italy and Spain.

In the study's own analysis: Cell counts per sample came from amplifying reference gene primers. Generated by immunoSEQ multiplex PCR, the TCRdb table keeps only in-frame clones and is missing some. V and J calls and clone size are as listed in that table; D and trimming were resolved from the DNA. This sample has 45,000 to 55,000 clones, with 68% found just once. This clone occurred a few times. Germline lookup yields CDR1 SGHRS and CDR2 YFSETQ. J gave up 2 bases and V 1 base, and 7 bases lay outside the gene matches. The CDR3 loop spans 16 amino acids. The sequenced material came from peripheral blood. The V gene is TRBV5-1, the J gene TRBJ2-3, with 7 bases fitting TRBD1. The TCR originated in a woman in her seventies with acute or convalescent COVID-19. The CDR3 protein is CASSLYGDRHTDTQYF. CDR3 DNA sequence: TGCGCCAGCAGCTTGTACGGGGACAGACACACAGATACGCAGTATTTT.